This T cell receptor beta chain comes out of a study of identical twins. General observations from the study: Beta out-of-frame sequences showed weaker excess sharing between twins.

Germline assignment: CDR1 SGHAT and CDR2 FQNNGV. This CDR3 comprises 13 residues. Addition of a universal primer site occurred through template switching, and cDNA carried unique molecular identifiers. TCRdb fed the 5' RACE reads into MiXCR, producing one record per CDR3 protein. The table lists some 1,700,000 distinct CDR3 sequences, roughly 35% of them singletons. This clonotype occurred a few times. Its target is unknown. The chain links TRBV11-2 to TRBJ2-5; D uncertain. The better agreement between TRBJ2-7 and the DNA end casts doubt on the J call. The sequenced sample consisted of cord blood. This clonotype was sampled from a newborn girl in good health. CDR3 loop: CASSLEVRGEQYF. The CDR3 DNA is TGTGCCAGCAGCTTAGAGGTCCGAGGCGAGCAGTACTTC.